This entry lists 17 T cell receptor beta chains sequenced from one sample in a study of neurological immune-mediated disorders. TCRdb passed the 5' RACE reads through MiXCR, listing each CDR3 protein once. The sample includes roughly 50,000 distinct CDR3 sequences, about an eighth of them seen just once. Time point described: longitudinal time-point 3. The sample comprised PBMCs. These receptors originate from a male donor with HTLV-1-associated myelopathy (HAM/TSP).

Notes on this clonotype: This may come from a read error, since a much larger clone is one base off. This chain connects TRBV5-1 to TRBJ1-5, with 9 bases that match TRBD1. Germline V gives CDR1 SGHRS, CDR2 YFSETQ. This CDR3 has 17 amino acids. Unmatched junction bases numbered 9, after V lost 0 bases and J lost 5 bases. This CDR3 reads CASSLVPAWTGDQPQHF. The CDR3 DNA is TGCGCCAGCAGCTTGGTCCCGGCCTGGACAGGGGATCAGCCCCAGCATTTT.

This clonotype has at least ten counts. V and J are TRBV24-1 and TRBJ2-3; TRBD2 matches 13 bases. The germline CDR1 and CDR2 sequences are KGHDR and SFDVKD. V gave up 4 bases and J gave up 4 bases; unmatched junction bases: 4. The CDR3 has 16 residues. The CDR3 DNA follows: TGTGCCACCAGTGACCCAACTAGCGGGGGGGCAGATACGCAGTATTTT. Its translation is CATSDPTSGGADTQYF.

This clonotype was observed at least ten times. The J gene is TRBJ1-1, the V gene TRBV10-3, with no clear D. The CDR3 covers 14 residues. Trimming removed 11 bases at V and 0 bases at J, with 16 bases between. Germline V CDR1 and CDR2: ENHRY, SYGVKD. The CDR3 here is CAVTTRELNTEAFF. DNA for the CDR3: TGTGCCGTCACAACACGGGAGTTGAACACTGAAGCTTTCTTT.

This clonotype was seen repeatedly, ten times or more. CDR3 sequence: CASSQVLGGTEAFF. CDR3 DNA: TGTGCCAGCAGCCAAGTTTTGGGTGGCACTGAAGCTTTCTTT. The rearrangement links TRBV14 to TRBJ1-1; D unresolved. Germline V gives CDR1 SGHDN, CDR2 FVKESK. This CDR3 is built from 14 residues. V was pared by 1 base and J by 4 bases, with 10 bases between. Filled out from reference TRBV14 and TRBJ1-1, the complete variable domain reads EAGVTQFPSHSVIEKGQTVTLRCDPISGHDNLYWYRRVMGKEIKFLLHFVKESKQDESGMPNNRFLAERTGGTYSTLKVQPAELEDSGVYFCASSQVLGGTEAFFGQGTRLTVV.

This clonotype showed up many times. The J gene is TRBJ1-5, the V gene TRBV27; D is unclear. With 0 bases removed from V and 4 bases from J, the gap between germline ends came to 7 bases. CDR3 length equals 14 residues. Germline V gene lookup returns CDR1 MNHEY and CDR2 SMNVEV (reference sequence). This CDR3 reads CASSLSGRNQPQHF. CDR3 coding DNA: TGTGCCAGCAGTTTATCCGGACGGAATCAGCCCCAGCATTTT.

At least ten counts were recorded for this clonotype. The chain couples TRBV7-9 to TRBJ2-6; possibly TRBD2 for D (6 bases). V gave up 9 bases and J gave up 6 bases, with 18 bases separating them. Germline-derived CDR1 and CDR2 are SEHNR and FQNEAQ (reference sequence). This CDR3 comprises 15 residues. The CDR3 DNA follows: TGTGCCAGGGCCTCTGGGGGGAATGTGGCCAACGTCCTGACTTTC. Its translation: CARASGGNVANVLTF.

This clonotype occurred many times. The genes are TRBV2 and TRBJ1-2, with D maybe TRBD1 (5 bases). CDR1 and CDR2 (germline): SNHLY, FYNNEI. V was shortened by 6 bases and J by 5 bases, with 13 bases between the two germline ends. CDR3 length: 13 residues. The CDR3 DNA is TGTGCCAGCAGAGCCACAGGATTATATGGCTACACCTTC. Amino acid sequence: CASRATGLYGYTF. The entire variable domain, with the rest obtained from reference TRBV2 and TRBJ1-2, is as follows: EPEVTQTPSHQVTQMGQEVILRCVPISNHLYFYWYRQILGQKVEFLVSFYNNEISEKSEIFDDQFSVERPDGSNFTLKIRSTKLEDSAMYFCASRATGLYGYTFGSGTRLTVV.

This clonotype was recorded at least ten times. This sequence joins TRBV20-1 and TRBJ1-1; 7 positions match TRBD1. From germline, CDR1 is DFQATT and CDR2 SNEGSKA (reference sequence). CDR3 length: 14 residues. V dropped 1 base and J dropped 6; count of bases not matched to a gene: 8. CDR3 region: CSARGGGGGAEAFF. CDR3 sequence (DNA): TGCAGTGCTAGAGGAGGAGGGGGCGGGGCTGAAGCTTTCTTT.

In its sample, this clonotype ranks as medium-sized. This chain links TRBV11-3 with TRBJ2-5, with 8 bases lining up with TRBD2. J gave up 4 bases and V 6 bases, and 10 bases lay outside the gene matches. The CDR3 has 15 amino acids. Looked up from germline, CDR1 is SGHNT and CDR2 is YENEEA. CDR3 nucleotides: TGTGCCAGCAGTCTGCAACTAGCGGAGAGAGAGACCCAGTACTTC. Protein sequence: CASSLQLAERETQYF.

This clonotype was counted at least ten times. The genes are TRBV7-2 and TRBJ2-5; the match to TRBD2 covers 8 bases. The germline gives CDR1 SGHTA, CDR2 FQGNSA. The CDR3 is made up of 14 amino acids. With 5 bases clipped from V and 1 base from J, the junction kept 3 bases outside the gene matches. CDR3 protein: CASSLTSGQETQYF. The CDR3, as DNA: TGTGCCAGCAGCCTAACTAGCGGCCAAGAGACCCAGTACTTC.

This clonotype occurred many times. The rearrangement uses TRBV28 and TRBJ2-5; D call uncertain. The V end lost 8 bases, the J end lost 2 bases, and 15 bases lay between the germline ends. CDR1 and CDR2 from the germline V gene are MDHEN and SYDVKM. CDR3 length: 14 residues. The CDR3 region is CASGPLRRQETQYF. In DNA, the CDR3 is TGTGCCAGCGGTCCCCTTAGAAGGCAAGAGACCCAGTACTTC. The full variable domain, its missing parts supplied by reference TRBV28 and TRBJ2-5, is DVKVTQSSRYLVKRTGEKVFLECVQDMDHENMFWYRQDPGLGLRLIYFSYDVKMKEKGDIPEGYSVSREKKERFSLILESASTNQTSMYLCASGPLRRQETQYFGPGTRLLVL.

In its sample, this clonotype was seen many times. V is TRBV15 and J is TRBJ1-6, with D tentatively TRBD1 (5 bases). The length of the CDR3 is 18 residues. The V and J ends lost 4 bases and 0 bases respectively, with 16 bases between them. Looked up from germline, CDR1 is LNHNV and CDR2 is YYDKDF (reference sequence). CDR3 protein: CATSKSGTPSSYNSPLHF. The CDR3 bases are TGTGCCACCAGCAAATCCGGGACTCCCAGCTCCTATAATTCACCCCTCCACTTT. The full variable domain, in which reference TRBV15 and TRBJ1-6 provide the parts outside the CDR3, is DAMVIQNPRYQVTQFGKPVTLSCSQTLNHNVMYWYQQKSSQAPKLLFHYYDKDFNNEADTPDNFQSRRPNTSFCFLDIRSPGLGDTAMYLCATSKSGTPSSYNSPLHFGNGTRLTVT.

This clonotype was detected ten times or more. The CDR3 coding sequence is TGCGCCAGCAGCCCGGTGGGTAGCTGGGGTGAGCAGTTCTTC. Translation: CASSPVGSWGEQFF. The chain combines TRBV5-1 with TRBJ2-1; D is unclear. Trimming left V 4 bases short and J 9 bases short, with 17 bases between. Germline CDR1 SGHRS, CDR2 YFSETQ. The CDR3 covers 14 residues.

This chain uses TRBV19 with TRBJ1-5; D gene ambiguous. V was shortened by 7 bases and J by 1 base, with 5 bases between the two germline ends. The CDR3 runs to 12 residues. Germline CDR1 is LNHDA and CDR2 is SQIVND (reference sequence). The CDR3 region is CASTLSNQPQHF. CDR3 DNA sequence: TGTGCCAGTACCTTAAGCAATCAGCCCCAGCATTTT.

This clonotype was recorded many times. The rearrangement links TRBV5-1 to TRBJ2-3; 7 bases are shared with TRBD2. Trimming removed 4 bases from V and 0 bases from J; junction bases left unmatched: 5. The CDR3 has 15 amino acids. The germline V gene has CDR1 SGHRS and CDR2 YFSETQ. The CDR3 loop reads CASSPGLISTDTQYF. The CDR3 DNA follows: TGCGCCAGCAGCCCGGGACTAATAAGCACAGATACGCAGTATTTT. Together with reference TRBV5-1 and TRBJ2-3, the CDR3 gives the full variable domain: KAGVTQTPRYLIKTRGQQVTLSCSPISGHRSVSWYQQTPGQGLQFLFEYFSETQRNKGNFPGRFSGRQFSNSRSEMNVSTLELGDSALYLCASSPGLISTDTQYFGPGTRLTVL.

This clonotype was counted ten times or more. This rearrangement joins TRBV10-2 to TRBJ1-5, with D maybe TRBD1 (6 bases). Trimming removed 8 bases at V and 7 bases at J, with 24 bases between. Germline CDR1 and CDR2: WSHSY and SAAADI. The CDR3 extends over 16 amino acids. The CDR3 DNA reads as TGCGCCAGCTCTCACGGGGGGACAAGGGCTGGACAGCCCCAGCATTTT. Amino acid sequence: CASSHGGTRAGQPQHF.

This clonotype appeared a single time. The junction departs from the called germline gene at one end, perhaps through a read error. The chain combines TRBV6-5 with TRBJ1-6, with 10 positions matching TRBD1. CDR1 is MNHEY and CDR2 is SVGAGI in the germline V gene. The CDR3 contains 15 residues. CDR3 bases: TGTGCCAGCAGCCGGAGACAGGGGGCAATTTCACCCCTACACTTT. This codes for CASSRRQGAISPLHF.